This T cell receptor beta chain is drawn from a study of T cell responses to AZD1222 COVID-19 vaccine. The repertoire was sequenced with immunoSEQ multiplex PCR; TCRdb's copy has only in-frame clones and lacks some. The sample lists about 94,000 clones; about 88% were seen once. The CDR3 runs 12 residues. V lost 6 bases to trimming and J lost 8 bases, with 8 bases between them. From germline, CDR1 is ENHRY and CDR2 SYGVKD. The material was peripheral blood, obtained on day 0 of AZD1222 vaccination. The clonotype originates from an adult in good health. The chain joins TRBV10-3 to TRBJ1-6, with a tentative D call TRBD1 (5 bases). CDR3 amino acids: CAIREGHSPLHF. CDR3 nucleotides: TGTGCCATCAGGGAGGGACATTCACCCCTCCACTTT.